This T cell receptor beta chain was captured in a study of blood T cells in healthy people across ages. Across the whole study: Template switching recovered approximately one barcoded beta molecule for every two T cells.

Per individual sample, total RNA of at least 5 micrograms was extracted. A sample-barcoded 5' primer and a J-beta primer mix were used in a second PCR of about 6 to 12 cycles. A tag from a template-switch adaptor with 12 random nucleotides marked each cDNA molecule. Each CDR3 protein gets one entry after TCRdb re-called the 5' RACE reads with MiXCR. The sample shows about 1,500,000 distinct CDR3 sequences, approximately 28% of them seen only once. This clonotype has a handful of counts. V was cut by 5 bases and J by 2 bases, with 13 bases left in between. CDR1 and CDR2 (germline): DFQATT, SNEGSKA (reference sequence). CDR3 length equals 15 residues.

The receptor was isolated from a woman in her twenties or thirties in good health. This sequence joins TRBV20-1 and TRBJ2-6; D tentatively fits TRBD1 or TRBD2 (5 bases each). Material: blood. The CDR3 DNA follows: TGCAGTGCTTCAGGGAAGAGGGCTGGGGCCAACGTCCTGACTTTC. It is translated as CSASGKRAGANVLTF.